The 15 T cell receptor beta chains below come from one sample, sequenced in a study of CD8+ T cells in alopecia areata. Investigators isolated RNA and reverse transcribed it into cDNA to act as the sequencing template. The method was immunoSEQ multiplex PCR; TCRdb's version includes in-frame clones alone and lacks a portion of them. The sample lists approximately 210,000 clones, roughly three fifths occurring once. Stated treatment: oral pan-JAK inhibitor, 5-10 mg twice daily. This specimen consisted of CD4+ T cells sorted from blood, obtained around week 49, from a patient treated with tofacitinib. Every receptor here comes from a human donor with alopecia areata.

This clone has just a few counts. The chain carries TRBV7-3 and TRBJ1-5; D unclear. Per the germline V gene, CDR1 is SGHTA and CDR2 is FQGTGA. This CDR3 spans 10 amino acids. Trimming removed 11 bases at V and 5 bases at J, with 7 bases between. This CDR3 reads CASPYQPQHF. CDR3 nucleotides: TGTGCCTCACCGTATCAGCCCCAGCATTTT.

The V call is TRBV18, the J call TRBJ2-3; 9 nucleotides align to TRBD2. Germline assignment: CDR1 KGHSH and CDR2 LQKENI. The CDR3 contains 13 residues. The V and J ends lost 4 bases and 8 bases, in that order; junction bases with no gene match: 4. The CDR3 reads CASSRQLAGTQYF. The CDR3 DNA follows: TGTGCCAGCTCACGACAACTAGCGGGTACGCAGTATTTT. The full variable domain, rest sourced from reference TRBV18 and TRBJ2-3, is NAGVMQNPRHLVRRRGQEARLRCSPMKGHSHVYWYRQLPEEGLKFMVYLQKENIIDESGMPKERFSAEFPKEGPSILRIQQVVRGDSAAYFCASSRQLAGTQYFGPGTRLTVL.

The V call is TRBV5-1, the J call TRBJ2-5; 7 positions agree with TRBD2. The CDR3 covers 13 residues. CDR1 SGHRS and CDR2 YFSETQ come from the germline V gene. The ends lost 6 bases at V and 2 bases at J; junction bases unmatched: 4. Here the CDR3 DNA reads TGCGCCAGCAACGCGGGGGATCAAGAGACCCAGTACTTC. Amino acid sequence: CASNAGDQETQYF.

The chain couples TRBV7-2 to TRBJ1-4, with 8 positions matching TRBD1. CDR1 is SGHTA and CDR2 is FQGNSA in the germline V gene. The CDR3 is made up of 15 amino acids. With V trimmed by 5 bases and J by 7 bases, 9 bases remained unmatched. The chain's CDR3 is CASSLQGASGEKLFF. CDR3 coding DNA: TGTGCCAGCAGCCTGCAGGGGGCTTCGGGTGAAAAACTGTTTTTT.

This clone has more than one count but fewer than ten. The V call is TRBV5-1, the J call TRBJ2-6; D gene uncertain. The CDR3 covers 14 residues. With 5 bases removed from V and 0 bases from J, the gap between germline ends came to 6 bases. Germline V gene sequence: CDR1 SGHRS, CDR2 YFSETQ. This CDR3 is CASSYSSGANVLTF. The CDR3 nucleotides read TGCGCCAGCAGTTATAGCTCTGGGGCCAACGTCCTGACTTTC.

This clone appeared a few times. The CDR3: CASSPVFSAVGELFF. DNA of the CDR3: TGTGCCAGCAGCCCCGTGTTTAGCGCCGTCGGGGAGCTGTTTTTT. The chain has TRBV14 and TRBJ2-2, with D perhaps TRBD2 (5 bases). V was shortened by 4 bases and J by 7 bases, with 16 bases between the two germline ends. In germline, CDR1 is SGHDN, CDR2 FVKESK. The length of the CDR3 is 15 residues.

This clone has a handful of counts. The chain couples TRBV5-1 to TRBJ2-3; possibly TRBD1 for D (5 bases). Trimming shortened V by 0 bases and J by 0 bases, and 11 bases separated the two germline ends. The CDR3 runs to 16 residues. Germline assignment: CDR1 SGHRS and CDR2 YFSETQ. CDR3 sequence (DNA): TGCGCCAGCAGCTTGGCCGTAGGGGCTAGCACAGATACGCAGTATTTT. Amino acid sequence: CASSLAVGASTDTQYF.

This sequence joins TRBV7-8 and TRBJ2-7; 9 bases align to TRBD1. Germline lookup yields CDR1 SGHVS and CDR2 FQNEAQ. The CDR3 extends over 15 amino acids. The J segment lost 3 bases and the V segment lost 5 bases, leaving 8 bases of the junction unmatched. The CDR3, as DNA: TGTGCCAGCAGCCGATCACAGGGGGCCAGCTACGAGCAGTACTTC. Encoded protein: CASSRSQGASYEQYF.

The V call is TRBV25-1, the J call TRBJ2-6; unclear D gene. The CDR3 is 13 amino acids. CDR1 and CDR2 from the germline V gene are MGHDK and SYGVNS. V was trimmed by 6 bases and J by 1 base, leaving 4 bases between them. Here the CDR3 reads CASRSSGANVLTF. CDR3 DNA sequence: TGTGCCAGCAGAAGTTCTGGGGCCAACGTCCTGACTTTC.

This clone came up a few times. This rearrangement joins TRBV4-1 to TRBJ2-6; D is perhaps TRBD2 (6 bases). V lost 4 bases and J 1 base, leaving 11 bases between the germline ends. The length of the CDR3 is 16 residues. Germline V gene sequence: CDR1 MGHRA, CDR2 YSYEKL. The CDR3 nucleotides read TGCGCCAGCAGCCGAAGTGGGGGGTCTGGGGCCAACGTCCTGACTTTC. It specifies CASSRSGGSGANVLTF.

CDR3 in amino acids: CSVAWDYEQYF. In DNA, the CDR3 is TGCAGCGTTGCCTGGGACTACGAGCAGTACTTC. The chain combines TRBV29-1 with TRBJ2-7; D gene ambiguous. The CDR3 length is 11 residues. Germline V CDR1 and CDR2: SQVTM, ANQGSEA. The V end was cut by 4 bases, the J end by 3 bases, with 7 bases between.

The chain combines TRBV11-3 with TRBJ2-7, with 12 bases fitting TRBD2. Germline loops: CDR1 SGHNT, CDR2 YENEEA. Losses at the gene ends were 5 bases for V and 7 bases for J; bases not matched to a gene: 6. This CDR3 region has 14 residues. This CDR3 reads CASSRLAGVREQYF. The CDR3 DNA reads as TGTGCCAGCAGCAGACTAGCGGGGGTGCGTGAGCAGTACTTC.

The chain recombines TRBV30 with TRBJ2-1; 9 positions match TRBD2. This CDR3 comprises 16 residues. V lost 5 bases to trimming and J lost 7 bases; unmatched junction nucleotides: 15. Germline values: CDR1 GTSNPN, CDR2 SVGIG (reference sequence). CDR3 residues: CAWERSGGTKGNEQFF. DNA for the CDR3: TGTGCCTGGGAGAGGAGCGGGGGGACCAAAGGGAATGAGCAGTTCTTC.

The chain combines TRBV29-1 with TRBJ2-3, with TRBD2 as a possible D gene (6 bases). The length of the CDR3 is 12 residues. Germline V CDR1 and CDR2: SQVTM, ANQGSEA. V shed 7 bases and J shed 1 base, with 9 bases lying between them. The CDR3 nucleotides are TGCAGCGGGCAGCGGGGCACAGATACGCAGTATTTT. It encodes CSGQRGTDTQYF.

V usage is TRBV28 and J usage is TRBJ2-7, with D possibly being TRBD2 (5 bases). In germline, CDR1 is MDHEN, CDR2 SYDVKM. Trimming stripped 6 bases from V and 0 bases from J, with 12 bases between. The CDR3 is 14 amino acids. CDR3 sequence: CASSTGKSSYEQYF. The DNA for the CDR3 is TGTGCCAGCAGCACGGGGAAGTCCTCCTACGAGCAGTACTTC.